This T cell receptor beta chain was captured by sequencing in a study of T-cell reconstitution after alpha-beta-depleted transplantation in children. Study results and limitations: Surviving recipient T cells and thymic progenitors underlay high day-60 TCRbeta diversity in some patients. Several hundred expanded graft clones reportedly gave rise to the alpha-beta T cells present about two months after transplant. T cells produced anew were the main source of T-cell counts and diversity one year after transplant.

This clonotype was seen repeatedly, ten times or more. The antigen is undetermined. The CDR3 length is 14 residues. The germline V gene has CDR1 PRHDT and CDR2 FYEKMQ (reference sequence). J was trimmed by 15 bases and V by 0 bases; bases with no gene match: 10. The library targeted TCRbeta and was prepared with unique molecular identifiers. TCRdb analysed the PCR reads with MiXCR anew, one entry per CDR3 protein. This sample carries 700,000 to 850,000 distinct CDR3 sequences, around 15% of them seen once, and the ten largest clones take around 5.3%. The chain employs TRBV13 and TRBJ2-1; 8 bases map to TRBD1. This sample comprised PBMCs, mostly from graft donor cells, obtained 360 days after TCRalphabeta/CD19-depleted stem cell transplant. The TCR comes from a male patient younger than 18 who had a stem cell transplant for acute lymphoblastic leukemia, so the T cells may come from the graft donor. DNA for the CDR3: TGTGCCAGCAGCTTAGGCCAGGGGGCGTCGGGGTGGTTCTTC. Protein product: CASSLGQGASGWFF.